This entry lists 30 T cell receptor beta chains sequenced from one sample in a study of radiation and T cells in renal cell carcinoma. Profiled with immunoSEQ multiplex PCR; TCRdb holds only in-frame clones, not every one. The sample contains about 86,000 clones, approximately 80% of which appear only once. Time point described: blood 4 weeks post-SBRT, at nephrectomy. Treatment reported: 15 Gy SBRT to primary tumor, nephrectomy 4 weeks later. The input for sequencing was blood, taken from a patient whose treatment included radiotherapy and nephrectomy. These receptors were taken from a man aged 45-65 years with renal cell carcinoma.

This CDR3 reads CASRPSGGYEQYF. The CDR3 bases are TGTGCCAGCAGACCTAGCGGGGGCTACGAGCAGTACTTC. V is TRBV27 and J is TRBJ2-7; 10 bases agree with TRBD2. V was clipped by 6 bases and J by 3 bases; unmatched bases: 2. This CDR3 is built from 13 residues. Germline V gene lookup returns CDR1 MNHEY and CDR2 SMNVEV (reference sequence).

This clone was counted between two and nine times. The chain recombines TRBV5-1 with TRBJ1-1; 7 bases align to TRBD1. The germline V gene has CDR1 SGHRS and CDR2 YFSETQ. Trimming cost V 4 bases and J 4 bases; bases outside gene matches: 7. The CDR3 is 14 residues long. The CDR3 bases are TGCGCCAGCAGCCGGACAGGTTCGGTCACTGAAGCTTTCTTT. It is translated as CASSRTGSVTEAFF. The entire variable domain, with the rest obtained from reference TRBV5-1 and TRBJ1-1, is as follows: KAGVTQTPRYLIKTRGQQVTLSCSPISGHRSVSWYQQTPGQGLQFLFEYFSETQRNKGNFPGRFSGRQFSNSRSEMNVSTLELGDSALYLCASSRTGSVTEAFFGQGTRLTVV.

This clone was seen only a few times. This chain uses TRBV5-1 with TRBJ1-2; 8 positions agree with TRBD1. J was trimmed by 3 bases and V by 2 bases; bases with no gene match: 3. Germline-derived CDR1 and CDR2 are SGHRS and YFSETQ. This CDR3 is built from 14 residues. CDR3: CASSLQGGDYGYTF. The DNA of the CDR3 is TGCGCCAGCAGCTTACAGGGGGGTGACTATGGCTACACCTTC.

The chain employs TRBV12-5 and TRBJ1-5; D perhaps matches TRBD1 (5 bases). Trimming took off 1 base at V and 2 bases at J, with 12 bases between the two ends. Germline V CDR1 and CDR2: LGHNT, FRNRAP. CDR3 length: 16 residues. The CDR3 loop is CASGLDGGVGNQPQHF. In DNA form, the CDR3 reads TGTGCTAGTGGTTTGGACGGGGGGGTGGGCAATCAGCCCCAGCATTTT. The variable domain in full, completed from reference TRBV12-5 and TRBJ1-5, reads DARVTQTPRHKVTEMGQEVTMRCQPILGHNTVFWYRQTMMQGLELLAYFRNRAPLDDSGMPKDRFSAEMPDATLATLKIQPSEPRDSAVYFCASGLDGGVGNQPQHFGDGTRLSIL.

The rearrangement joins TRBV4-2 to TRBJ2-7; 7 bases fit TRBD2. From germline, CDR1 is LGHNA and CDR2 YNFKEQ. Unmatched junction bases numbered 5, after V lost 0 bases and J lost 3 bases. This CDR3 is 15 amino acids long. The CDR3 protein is CASSQDLGGYYEQYF. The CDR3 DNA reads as TGTGCCAGCAGCCAAGATCTCGGGGGGTACTACGAGCAGTACTTC.

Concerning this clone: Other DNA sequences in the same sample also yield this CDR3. CDR3 loop: CASSERYEQYF. DNA of the CDR3: TGTGCCAGCAGTGAACGGTACGAGCAGTACTTC. The chain carries TRBV2 and TRBJ2-7; no clear D. The V gene's germline CDR1 is SNHLY and CDR2 FYNNEI. The CDR3 spans 11 residues. V lost 2 bases, J lost 4 bases, and 3 bases lay in between.

In DNA, the CDR3 is TGTGCCAGCAGCCAAGGGGACACGGGGAACACTGAAGCTTTCTTT. The encoded protein is CASSQGDTGNTEAFF. The chain employs TRBV4-2 and TRBJ1-1, with D possibly matching TRBD1 (6 bases). CDR3 length: 15 residues. Germline V gene lookup returns CDR1 LGHNA and CDR2 YNFKEQ. V was clipped by 1 base and J by 1 base, with 10 bases between them.

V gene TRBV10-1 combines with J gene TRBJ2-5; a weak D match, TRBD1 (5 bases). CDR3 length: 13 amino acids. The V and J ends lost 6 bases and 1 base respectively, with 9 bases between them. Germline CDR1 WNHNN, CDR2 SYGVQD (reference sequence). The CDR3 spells CASSARGQETQYF. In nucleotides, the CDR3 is TGCGCCAGCAGCGCTAGGGGCCAAGAGACCCAGTACTTC.

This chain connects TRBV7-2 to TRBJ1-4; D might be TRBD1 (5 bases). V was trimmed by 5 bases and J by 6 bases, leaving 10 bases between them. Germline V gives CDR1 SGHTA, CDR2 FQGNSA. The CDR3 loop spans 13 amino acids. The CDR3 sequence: CASSRGRDEKLFF. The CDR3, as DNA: TGTGCCAGCAGCCGAGGCAGGGATGAAAAACTGTTTTTT.

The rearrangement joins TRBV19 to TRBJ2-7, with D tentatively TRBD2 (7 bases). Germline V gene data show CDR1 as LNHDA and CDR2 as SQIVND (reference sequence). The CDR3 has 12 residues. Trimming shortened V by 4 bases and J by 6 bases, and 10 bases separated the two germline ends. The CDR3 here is CASSNREGEQYF. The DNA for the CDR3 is TGTGCCAGTAGTAACAGGGAGGGCGAGCAGTACTTC.

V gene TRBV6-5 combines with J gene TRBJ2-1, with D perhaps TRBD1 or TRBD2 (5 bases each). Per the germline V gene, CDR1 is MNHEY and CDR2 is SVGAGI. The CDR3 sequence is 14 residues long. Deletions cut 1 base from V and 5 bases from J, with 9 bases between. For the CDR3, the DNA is TGTGCCAGCAGTTACTTACGGGGCCACAATGAGCAGTTCTTC. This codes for CASSYLRGHNEQFF.

CDR3 region: CASSLDRTPGYTEAFF. For the CDR3, the DNA is TGCGCCAGCAGCTTAGACAGGACCCCAGGGTACACTGAAGCTTTCTTT. The chain employs TRBV5-1 and TRBJ1-1; a possible D gene is TRBD1 (6 bases). V lost 2 bases and J lost 3, with 17 bases in between. The CDR3 covers 16 residues. The germline V gene encodes CDR1 SGHRS and CDR2 YFSETQ.

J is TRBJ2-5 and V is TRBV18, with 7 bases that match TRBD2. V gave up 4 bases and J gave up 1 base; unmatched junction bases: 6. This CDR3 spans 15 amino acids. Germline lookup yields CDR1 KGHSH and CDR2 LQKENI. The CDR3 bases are TGTGCCAGCTCACGAACCCGGACTAGCCAAGAGACCCAGTACTTC. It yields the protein CASSRTRTSQETQYF.

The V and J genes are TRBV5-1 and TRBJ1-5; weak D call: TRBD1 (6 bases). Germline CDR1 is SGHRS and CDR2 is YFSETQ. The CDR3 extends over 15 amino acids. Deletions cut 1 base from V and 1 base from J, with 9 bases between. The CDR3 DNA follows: TGCGCCAGCAGCTTGCTGGGGGGCAGCAATCAGCCCCAGCATTTT. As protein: CASSLLGGSNQPQHF.

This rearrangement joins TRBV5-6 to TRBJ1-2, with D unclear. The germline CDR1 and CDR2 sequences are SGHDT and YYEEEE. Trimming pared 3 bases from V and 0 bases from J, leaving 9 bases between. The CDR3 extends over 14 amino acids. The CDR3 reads CASSWSASNYGYTF. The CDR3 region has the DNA TGTGCCAGCAGCTGGTCCGCCTCTAACTATGGCTACACCTTC.

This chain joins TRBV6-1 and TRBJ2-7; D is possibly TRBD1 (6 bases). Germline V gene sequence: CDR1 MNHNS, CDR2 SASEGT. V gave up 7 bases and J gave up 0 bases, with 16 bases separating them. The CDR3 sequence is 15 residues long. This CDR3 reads CASTSGLDSSYEQYF. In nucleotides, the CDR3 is TGTGCCAGCACTTCAGGGTTGGACAGCTCCTACGAGCAGTACTTC.

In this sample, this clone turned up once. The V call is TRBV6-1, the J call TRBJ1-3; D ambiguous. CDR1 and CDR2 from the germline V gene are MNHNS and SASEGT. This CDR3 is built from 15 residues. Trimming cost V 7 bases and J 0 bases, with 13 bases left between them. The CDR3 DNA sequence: TGTGCCAGCAAGCCCGATCCCGTCTCTGGAAACACCATATATTTT. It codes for CASKPDPVSGNTIYF.

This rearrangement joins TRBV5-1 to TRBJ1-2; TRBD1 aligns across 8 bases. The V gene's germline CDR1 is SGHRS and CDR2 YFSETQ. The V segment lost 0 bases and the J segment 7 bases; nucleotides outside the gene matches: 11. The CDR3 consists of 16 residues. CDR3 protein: CASSLDGIQGESGYTF. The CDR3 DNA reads TGCGCCAGCAGCTTGGACGGGATACAGGGGGAGAGTGGCTACACCTTC.

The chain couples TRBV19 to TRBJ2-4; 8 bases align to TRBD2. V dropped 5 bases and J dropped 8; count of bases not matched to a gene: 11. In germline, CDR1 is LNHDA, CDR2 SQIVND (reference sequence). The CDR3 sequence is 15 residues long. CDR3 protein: CASSLSASGFHIQYF. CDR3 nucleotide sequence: TGTGCCAGTAGTCTCTCGGCTAGCGGGTTTCACATTCAGTACTTC.

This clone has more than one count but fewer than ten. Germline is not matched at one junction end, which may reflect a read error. CDR3 sequence (DNA): TGTGCCAGCAGTTACTCGATTGCGGGGGAGGTCTTC. Its protein is CASSYSIAGEVF. The chain is built from TRBV6-6 and TRBJ2-1, with 7 bases fitting TRBD2. Germline loops: CDR1 MNHNY, CDR2 SVGAGI (reference sequence). This CDR3 comprises 12 residues.

CDR3 region: CASSYGGPGELFF. The CDR3 DNA follows: TGTGCCAGCAGTTACGGGGGCCCCGGGGAGCTGTTTTTT. The chain is built from TRBV6-5 and TRBJ2-2; tentative D call: TRBD1 (6 bases). Germline values: CDR1 MNHEY, CDR2 SVGAGI. The CDR3 runs to 13 residues. The V end was cut by 2 bases, the J end by 6 bases, with 7 bases between.

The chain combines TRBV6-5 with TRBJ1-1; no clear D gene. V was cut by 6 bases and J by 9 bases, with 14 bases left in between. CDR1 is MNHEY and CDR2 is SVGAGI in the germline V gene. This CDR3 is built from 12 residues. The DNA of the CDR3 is TGTGCCAGCAGCCCTCATCGGGCCCAAGCTTTCTTT. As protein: CASSPHRAQAFF.

CDR3 nucleotide sequence: TGTGCCAGCAGTTTAATAGGGTGGAGCAATCAGCCCCAGCATTTT. This gives the protein CASSLIGWSNQPQHF. The J gene is TRBJ1-5, the V gene TRBV28; D is unclear. CDR1 and CDR2 (germline): MDHEN, SYDVKM. The CDR3 sequence is 15 residues long. Trimming removed 2 bases at V and 1 base at J, with 9 bases between.

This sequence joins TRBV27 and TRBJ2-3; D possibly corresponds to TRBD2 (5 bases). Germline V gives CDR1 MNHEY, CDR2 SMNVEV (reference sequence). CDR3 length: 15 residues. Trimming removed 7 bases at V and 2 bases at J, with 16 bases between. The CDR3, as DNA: TGTGCCAGCAAGATAGGAGCGGAGTCCACAGATACGCAGTATTTT. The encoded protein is CASKIGAESTDTQYF.

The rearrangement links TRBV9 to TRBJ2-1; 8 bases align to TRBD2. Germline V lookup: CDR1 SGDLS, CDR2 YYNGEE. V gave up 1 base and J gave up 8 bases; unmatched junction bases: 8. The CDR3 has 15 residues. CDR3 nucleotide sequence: TGTGCCAGCAGCGTACGTTCTAGCGGGCTGGATGAGCAGTTCTTC. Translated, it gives CASSVRSSGLDEQFF. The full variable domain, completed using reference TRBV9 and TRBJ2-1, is DSGVTQTPKHLITATGQRVTLRCSPRSGDLSVYWYQQSLDQGLQFLIQYYNGEERAKGNILERFSAQQFPDLHSELNLSSLELGDSALYFCASSVRSSGLDEQFFGPGTRLTVL.

CDR3 DNA: TGCGCCAGCAGCTTGGGTTCCGGGTTGGGCGAAAAACTGTTTTTT. Its translation: CASSLGSGLGEKLFF. V usage is TRBV5-1 and J usage is TRBJ1-4; the D is unclear. This CDR3 comprises 15 residues. V dropped 0 bases and J dropped 8 bases, with 14 bases sitting between them. CDR1 is SGHRS and CDR2 is YFSETQ in the germline V gene.

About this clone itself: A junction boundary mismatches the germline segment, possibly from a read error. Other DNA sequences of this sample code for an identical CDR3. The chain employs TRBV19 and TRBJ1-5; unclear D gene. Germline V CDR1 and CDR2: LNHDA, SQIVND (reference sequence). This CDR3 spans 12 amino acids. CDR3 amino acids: CASSIDIQPQHF. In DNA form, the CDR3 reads TGCGCCAGTAGTATAGATATCCAGCCCCAGCATTTT.

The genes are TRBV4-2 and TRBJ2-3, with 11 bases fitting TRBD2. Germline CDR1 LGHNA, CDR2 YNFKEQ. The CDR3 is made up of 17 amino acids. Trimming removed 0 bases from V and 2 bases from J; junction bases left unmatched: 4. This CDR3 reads CASSQDWGLAATDTQYF. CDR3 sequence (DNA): TGTGCCAGCAGCCAAGATTGGGGACTAGCGGCCACAGATACGCAGTATTTT.

As DNA, the CDR3 is TGCGCCAGCAGCCCTACTAGCCCTTTCTACAATGAGCAGTTCTTC. Amino acids: CASSPTSPFYNEQFF. The chain couples TRBV5-1 to TRBJ2-1, with D perhaps matching TRBD2 (6 bases). This CDR3 region has 15 residues. The ends were cut back, 4 bases at V and 3 bases at J, with 14 bases in the middle. The germline V gene has CDR1 SGHRS and CDR2 YFSETQ.

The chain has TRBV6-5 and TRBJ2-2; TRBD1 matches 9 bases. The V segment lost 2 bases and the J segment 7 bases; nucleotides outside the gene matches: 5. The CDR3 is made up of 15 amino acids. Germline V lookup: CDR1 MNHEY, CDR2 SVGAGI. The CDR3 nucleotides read TGTGCCAGCAGTTACACGGGACAGGGTGGCGGGGAGCTGTTTTTT. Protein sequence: CASSYTGQGGGELFF.